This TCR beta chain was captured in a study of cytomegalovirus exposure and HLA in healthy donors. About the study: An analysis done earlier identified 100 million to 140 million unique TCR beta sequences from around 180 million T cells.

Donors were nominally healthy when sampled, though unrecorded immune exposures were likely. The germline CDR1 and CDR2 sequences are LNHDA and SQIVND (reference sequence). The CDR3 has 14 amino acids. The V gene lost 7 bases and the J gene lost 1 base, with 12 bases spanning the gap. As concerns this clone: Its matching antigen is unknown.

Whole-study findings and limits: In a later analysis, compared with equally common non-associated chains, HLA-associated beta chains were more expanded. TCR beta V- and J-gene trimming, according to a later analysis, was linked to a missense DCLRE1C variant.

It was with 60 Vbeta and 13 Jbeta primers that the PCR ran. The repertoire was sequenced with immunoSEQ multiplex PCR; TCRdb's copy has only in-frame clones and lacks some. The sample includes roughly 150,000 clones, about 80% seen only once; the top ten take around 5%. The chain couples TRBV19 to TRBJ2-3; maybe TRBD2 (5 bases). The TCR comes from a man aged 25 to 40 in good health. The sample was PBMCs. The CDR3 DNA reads TGTGCCAGTAAGGACTCCCAGGGCACAGATACGCAGTATTTT. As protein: CASKDSQGTDTQYF.